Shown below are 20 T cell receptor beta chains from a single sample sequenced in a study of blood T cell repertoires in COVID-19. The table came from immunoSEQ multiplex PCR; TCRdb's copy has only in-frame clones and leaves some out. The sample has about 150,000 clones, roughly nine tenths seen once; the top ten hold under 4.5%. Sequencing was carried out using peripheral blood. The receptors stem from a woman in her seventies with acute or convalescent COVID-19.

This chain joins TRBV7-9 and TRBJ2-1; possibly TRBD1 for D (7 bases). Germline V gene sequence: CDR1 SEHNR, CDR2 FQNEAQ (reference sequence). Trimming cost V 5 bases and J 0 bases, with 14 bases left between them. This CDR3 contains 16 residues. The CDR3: CASSRGTDPSYNEQFF. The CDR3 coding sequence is TGTGCCAGCAGCCGCGGGACAGACCCCTCCTACAATGAGCAGTTCTTC.

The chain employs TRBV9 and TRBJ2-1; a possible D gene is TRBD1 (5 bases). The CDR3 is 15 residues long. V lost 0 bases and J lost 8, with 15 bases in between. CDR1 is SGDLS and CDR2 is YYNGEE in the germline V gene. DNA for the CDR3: TGTGCCAGCAGCGTAGGTCCGCAGGGTCGGCATGAGCAGTTCTTC. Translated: CASSVGPQGRHEQFF.

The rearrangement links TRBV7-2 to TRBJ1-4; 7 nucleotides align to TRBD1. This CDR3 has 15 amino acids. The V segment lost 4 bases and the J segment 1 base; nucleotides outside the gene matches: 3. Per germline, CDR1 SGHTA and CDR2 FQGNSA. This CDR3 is CASSSQGRTNEKLFF. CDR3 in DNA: TGTGCCAGCAGCTCACAGGGGCGAACTAATGAAAAACTGTTTTTT.

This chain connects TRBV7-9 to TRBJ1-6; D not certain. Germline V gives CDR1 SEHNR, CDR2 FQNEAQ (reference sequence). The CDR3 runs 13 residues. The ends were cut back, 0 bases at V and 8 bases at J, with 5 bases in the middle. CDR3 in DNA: TGTGCCAGCAGCTTAGCCGCGGATTCACCCCTCCACTTT. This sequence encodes CASSLAADSPLHF.

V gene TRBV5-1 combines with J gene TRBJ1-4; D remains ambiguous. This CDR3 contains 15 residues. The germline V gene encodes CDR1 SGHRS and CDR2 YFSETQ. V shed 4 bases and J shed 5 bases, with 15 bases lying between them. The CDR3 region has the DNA TGCGCCAGCAGCCAAGAGGGTGGGAGGAATGAAAAACTGTTTTTT. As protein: CASSQEGGRNEKLFF.

The CDR3 nucleotides are TGTGCCAGCAGTGCCCAGGGGGCTTATAATTCACCCCTCCACTTT. Its translation is CASSAQGAYNSPLHF. The chain couples TRBV28 to TRBJ1-6; 8 bases are a match to TRBD1. CDR1 is MDHEN and CDR2 is SYDVKM in the germline V gene. This CDR3 is built from 15 residues. Germline trimming cut 5 bases from V and 4 bases from J; bases unmatched to any gene: 4. The complete variable domain, with remaining parts taken from reference TRBV28 and TRBJ1-6, reads DVKVTQSSRYLVKRTGEKVFLECVQDMDHENMFWYRQDPGLGLRLIYFSYDVKMKEKGDIPEGYSVSREKKERFSLILESASTNQTSMYLCASSAQGAYNSPLHFGNGTRLTVT.

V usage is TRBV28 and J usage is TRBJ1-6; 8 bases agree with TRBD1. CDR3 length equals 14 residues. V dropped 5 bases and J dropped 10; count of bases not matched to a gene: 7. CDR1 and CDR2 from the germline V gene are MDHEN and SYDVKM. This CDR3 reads CASSPSDRGSPLHF. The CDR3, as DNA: TGTGCCAGCAGTCCCAGTGACAGGGGCTCACCCCTCCACTTT.

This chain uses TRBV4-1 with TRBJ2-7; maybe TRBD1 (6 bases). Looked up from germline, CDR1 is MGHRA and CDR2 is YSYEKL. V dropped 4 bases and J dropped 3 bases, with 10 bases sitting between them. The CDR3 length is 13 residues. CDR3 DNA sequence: TGCGCCAGCAGCCGCGGACAGAACTACGAGCAGTACTTC. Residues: CASSRGQNYEQYF.

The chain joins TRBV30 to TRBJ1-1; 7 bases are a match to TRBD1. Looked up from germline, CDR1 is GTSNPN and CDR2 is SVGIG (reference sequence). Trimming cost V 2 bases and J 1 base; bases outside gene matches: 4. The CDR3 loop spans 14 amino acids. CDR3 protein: CAWSKRQGNTEAFF. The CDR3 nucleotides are TGTGCCTGGAGTAAGCGACAGGGGAACACTGAAGCTTTCTTT.

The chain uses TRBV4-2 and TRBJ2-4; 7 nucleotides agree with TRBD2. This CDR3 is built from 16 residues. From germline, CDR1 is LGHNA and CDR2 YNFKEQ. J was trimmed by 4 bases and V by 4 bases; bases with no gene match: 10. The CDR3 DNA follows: TGTGCCAGCAGCCCACCTAGCGCCGGGGGGAAAAACATTCAGTACTTC. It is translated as CASSPPSAGGKNIQYF.

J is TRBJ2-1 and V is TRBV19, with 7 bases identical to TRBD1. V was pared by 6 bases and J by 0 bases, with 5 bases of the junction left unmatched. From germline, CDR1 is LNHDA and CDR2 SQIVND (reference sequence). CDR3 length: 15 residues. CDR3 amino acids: CASRLDRSSYNEQFF. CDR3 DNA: TGTGCCAGTAGGTTGGACAGGAGCTCCTACAATGAGCAGTTCTTC. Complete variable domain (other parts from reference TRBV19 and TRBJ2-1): DGGITQSPKYLFRKEGQNVTLSCEQNLNHDAMYWYRQDPGQGLRLIYYSQIVNDFQKGDIAEGYSVSREKKESFPLTVTSAQKNPTAFYLCASRLDRSSYNEQFFGPGTRLTVL.

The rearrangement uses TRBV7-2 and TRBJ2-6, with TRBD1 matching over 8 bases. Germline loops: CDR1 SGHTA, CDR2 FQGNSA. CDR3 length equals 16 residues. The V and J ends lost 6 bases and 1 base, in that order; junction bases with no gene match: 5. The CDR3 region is CASSLDRGSGANVLTF. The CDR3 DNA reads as TGTGCCAGCAGTCTTGACAGGGGATCTGGGGCCAACGTCCTGACTTTC. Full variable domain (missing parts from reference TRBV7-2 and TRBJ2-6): GAGVSQSPSNKVTEKGKDVELRCDPISGHTALYWYRQSLGQGLEFLIYFQGNSAPDKSGLPSDRFSAERTGGSVSTLTIQRTQQEDSAVYLCASSLDRGSGANVLTFGAGSRLTVL.

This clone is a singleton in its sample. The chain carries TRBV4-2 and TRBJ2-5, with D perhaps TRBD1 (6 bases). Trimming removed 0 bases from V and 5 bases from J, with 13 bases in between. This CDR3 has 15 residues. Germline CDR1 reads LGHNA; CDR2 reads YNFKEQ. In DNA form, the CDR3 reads TGTGCCAGCAGCCAAGATCCCCAGGGGCAGGAGACCCAGTACTTC. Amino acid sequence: CASSQDPQGQETQYF.

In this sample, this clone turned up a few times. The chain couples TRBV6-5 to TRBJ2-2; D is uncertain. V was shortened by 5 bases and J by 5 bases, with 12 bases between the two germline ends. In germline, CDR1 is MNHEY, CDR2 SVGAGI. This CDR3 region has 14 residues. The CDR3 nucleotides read TGTGCCAGCAGTCACCCTACCGGGACCGGGGAGCTGTTTTTT. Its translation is CASSHPTGTGELFF.

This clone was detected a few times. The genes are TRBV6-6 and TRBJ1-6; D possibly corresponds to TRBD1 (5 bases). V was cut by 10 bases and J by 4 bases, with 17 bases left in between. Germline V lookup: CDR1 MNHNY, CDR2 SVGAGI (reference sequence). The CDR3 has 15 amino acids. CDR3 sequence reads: CATRWGPAYNSPLHF. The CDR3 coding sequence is TGTGCCACCCGGTGGGGCCCTGCGTATAATTCACCCCTCCACTTT.

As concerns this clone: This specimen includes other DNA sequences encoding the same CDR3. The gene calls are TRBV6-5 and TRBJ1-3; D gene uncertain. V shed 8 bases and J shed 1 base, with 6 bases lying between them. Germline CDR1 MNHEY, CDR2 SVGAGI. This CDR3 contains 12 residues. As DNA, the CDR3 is TGTGCCAGCGGGAGTTCTGGAAACACCATATATTTT. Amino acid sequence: CASGSSGNTIYF.

DNA for the CDR3: TGTGCCAGCAGCTTAAGGACTGGAGATCAGCCCCAGCATTTT. It is translated as CASSLRTGDQPQHF. The chain has TRBV7-2 and TRBJ1-5; D is uncertain. Germline CDR1 reads SGHTA; CDR2 reads FQGNSA. There are 14 residues in the CDR3. V shed 2 bases and J shed 5 bases, with 10 bases lying between them.

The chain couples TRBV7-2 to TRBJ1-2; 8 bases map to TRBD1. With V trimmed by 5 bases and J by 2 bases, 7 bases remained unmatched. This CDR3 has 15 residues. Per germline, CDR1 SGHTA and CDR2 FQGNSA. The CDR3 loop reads CASSPETGVNYGYTF. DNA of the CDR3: TGTGCCAGCAGCCCAGAGACAGGGGTAAACTATGGCTACACCTTC.

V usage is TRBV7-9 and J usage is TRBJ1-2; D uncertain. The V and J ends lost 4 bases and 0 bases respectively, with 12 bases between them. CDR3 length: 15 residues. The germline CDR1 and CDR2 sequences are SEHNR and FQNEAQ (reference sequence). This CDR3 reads CASSSTGGSNYGYTF. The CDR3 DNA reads TGTGCCAGCAGCTCCACCGGAGGGTCTAACTATGGCTACACCTTC.

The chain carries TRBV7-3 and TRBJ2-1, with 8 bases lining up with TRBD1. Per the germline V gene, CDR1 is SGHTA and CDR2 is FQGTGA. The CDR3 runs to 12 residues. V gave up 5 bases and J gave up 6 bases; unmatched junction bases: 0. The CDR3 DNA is TGTGCCAGCAGCGACAGGGGCAATGAGCAGTTCTTC. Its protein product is CASSDRGNEQFF. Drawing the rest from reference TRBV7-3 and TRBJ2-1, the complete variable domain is GAGVSQTPSNKVTEKGKYVELRCDPISGHTALYWYRQSLGQGPEFLIYFQGTGAADDSGLPNDRFFAVRPEGSVSTLKIQRTERGDSAVYLCASSDRGNEQFFGPGTRLTVL.